What follows is one TCR beta chain and its context. Its specific antigen is unknown. Within one base of it there is no much larger clone, and no base qualities were kept. TCRbeta libraries were sequenced on an Illumina MiSeq, averaging roughly 44,000 productive templates per sample. Using multiplex PCR amplification, the immunoSEQ assay generated the TCRbeta CDR3 libraries. In the paper's pipeline: Repertoire diversity was computed as previously defined, with values near 0 indicating extremely monoclonal samples. Here the immuneACCESS table is served through TCRdb, limited to in-frame sequences with V and J called. Missing clones are a known gap in these copies; in checked studies unresolved V genes cover under half, and the rest lacks a known reason. V and J calls and clone size come straight from that table; D and trimming were deduced from the DNA. Present in this sample are 30,000 to 35,000 clones, 65% to 80% of which were seen just once. 30% of the sample lies in the top ten.

DNA was extracted from blood mononuclear cells, and the same DNA was used for both TCR and STAT3 sequencing. This sample stems from a study of STAT3 mutations in large granular lymphocyte leukemia (dated by TCRdb to the late 2010s). Study-wide context: About half of the T-LGLL patients who underwent longitudinal sequencing carried canonical activating STAT3 mutations. One or more immunosuppressive therapy regimens were given to more than half of T-LGLL patients, and hematologic response was seen in roughly 40% of the treated patients. Serial deep sequencing of TCRbeta CDR3 and STAT3 was performed in patients with T-cell large granular lymphocyte leukemia to reconstruct clonal hierarchy and dynamics. From an initial cohort of about 220 LGL patients, roughly 19 representative T-LGLL cases were chosen for longitudinal sequencing of TCRbeta and STAT3. A couple of patients with natural killer LGL leukemia were also sequenced longitudinally as controls within the study. On average, sequencing was done at 3 to 4 time points per patient, with the number of samplings ranging from 2 to 8.

Reading from cysteine to phenylalanine, the CDR3 counts 12 amino acids. Just CDR3 DNA is preserved here, 36 bases in frame from base 1. V and J lose 8 bases and 0 bases, and a span of 5 bases separates them. In the germline V gene, CDR1 corresponds to MDHEN and CDR2 to SYDVKM. General findings and caveats noted by the study authors: At least one immunodominant TCRbeta clonotype was identified in every T-LGLL patient, and multiple immunodominant subclonotypes were identified in about half of the T-LGLL patients. Linking therapy response to changes in TCR clonal burden was complicated by variable intervals between samplings and by differing treatment regimens. Because no samples were available when a clone first appeared, clonal expansion was inferred from samplings taken at other points. TCR clonotype switching after therapy was seen in about 30% of the 18 patients, with all newly emerging clones being STAT3 wild type. Dominant TCR clone burden was found to exceed STAT3 mutant burden in several patients, suggesting that STAT3 mutation arose secondarily within a pre-expanded clone. Since codominant clonotypes persisted in some patients, a small but highly pathogenic clone may have gone undetected.

This clonotype was sampled from a woman between 45 and 65 years old with T-cell large granular lymphocyte leukemia. Some clones in this sample may be carry-over from other donors' samples. The age is the age at diagnosis. Recombination joined TRBV28 with TRBJ1-5, with the D segment identity uncertain. Sequenced input: peripheral blood mononuclear cells. In nucleotides, the sequence is TGTGCCAGCTCAATTAGCAATCAGCCCCAGCATTTT. This gives the protein CASSISNQPQHF.